This T cell receptor (beta chain) was retrieved from a study of shared clonotypes between healthy human individuals. Study-level background: Per-donor plates numbered three CD4 naive, three CD4 memory, two CD8 naive and one CD8 memory.

Splitting of each subset's genomic DNA was done evenly across several immunoSEQ plates. In the study's own analysis: ImmunoSEQ output lacked quality scores and full-length reads, limiting matched filtering. Sequenced by immunoSEQ multiplex PCR; TCRdb stores in-frame clones only, minus some. The DNA was the basis for D and trimming; V, J and clone size are from that table. Here the sample spans approximately 400,000 clones, approximately 97% being singletons. The V end lost 2 bases, the J end lost 0 bases, and 12 bases lay between the germline ends. The CDR3 totals 16 residues. The germline CDR1 and CDR2 sequences are SGHRS and YFSETQ.

The receptor was isolated from a man in his thirties or forties in good health. Sequenced sample: memory CD8+ T cells sorted from blood. Stated subset: CD45RO+ cells pooled with CCR7-negative TemRA cells. V is TRBV5-1 and J is TRBJ2-1; weak D call: TRBD2 (6 bases). CDR3 loop: CASSFVSGSSYNEQFF. CDR3 in DNA: TGCGCCAGCAGCTTCGTTAGCGGCAGCTCCTACAATGAGCAGTTCTTC.